The rows below give T cell receptor beta chains drawn from one sample of a study of Ad26.COV2.S vaccination and SARS-CoV-2 variants. Some clones are missing from TCRdb's copy, which holds only in-frame ones; the method was immunoSEQ multiplex PCR. The repertoire includes fewer than 500,000 clones, roughly 90% of them detected once, and 9.5% to 15% sits in the top ten. The source material was peripheral blood, sampled in a trial of Ad26.COV2.S vaccine versus placebo. These receptors came from a person aged 18-60 years who received the Ad26.COV2.S COVID-19 vaccine or a placebo. Both conserved end residues are part of each CDR3. A D gene is named only where the DNA matches it firmly. Size values are once, few and many counts, or a class for expanded clones, and some rows have none.

d_gene	v_gene	j_gene	abundance	CDR3nt	CDR3aa
TRBD2	TRBV7-3	TRBJ2-5	.	TGTGCCAGCAGCCCGACTAGCGCAAAAGAGACCCAGTACTTC	CASSPTSAKETQYF
.	TRBV27	TRBJ1-1	.	TGTGCCAGCAGCCCGGGGAGGATCGCTGAAGCTTTCTTT	CASSPGRIAEAFF
.	TRBV5-1	TRBJ2-5	.	TGCGCCAGCAGCGTACTGACAGTGGGAGAGACCCAGTACTTC	CASSVLTVGETQYF
.	TRBV30	TRBJ1-5	.	TGTGCCTGGAGTGTTTTGGGCAATCAGCCCCAGCATTTT	CAWSVLGNQPQHF
.	TRBV29-1	TRBJ2-7	.	TGCAGCGTTGCCAACGGGTTTCTATCGTCCTACGAGCAGTACTTC	CSVANGFLSSYEQYF
TRBD2	TRBV20-1	TRBJ2-1	once	TGCAGTGCGAGGACTAGTTACGAGCAGTTCTTC	CSARTSYEQFF
.	TRBV6-1	TRBJ2-2	many	TGTGCCAGCAGTGACCCCAGCCCCGGGGAGCTGTTTTTT	CASSDPSPGELFF
.	TRBV29-1	TRBJ2-1	.	TGCAGCGTTGAAAGTCCAGGGCACAATGAGCAGTTCTTC	CSVESPGHNEQFF
TRBD2	TRBV29-1	TRBJ2-1	.	TGCAGCGTTGGACTAGCGGCCTACAATGAGCAGTTCTTC	CSVGLAAYNEQFF
TRBD1	TRBV5-4	TRBJ1-1	.	TGTGCCAGCAGCTCCGGGACAGGGGTTATGAACACTGAAGCTTTCTTT	CASSSGTGVMNTEAFF
TRBD2	TRBV6-5	TRBJ2-5	.	TGTGCCAGCAGTTACTCGCTAGCGGGAGGCGGGGAGACCCAGTACTTC	CASSYSLAGGGETQYF
TRBD2	TRBV11-1	TRBJ2-1	few	TGTGCCAGCAGCTTACCCGGGACTAGCGGGAGTAATGAGCAGTTCTTC	CASSLPGTSGSNEQFF
.	TRBV7-3	TRBJ2-7	.	TGTGCCAGCAGCCTCCGTAAAGCAGCACCCTACGAGCAGTACTTC	CASSLRKAAPYEQYF
.	TRBV5-1	TRBJ2-3	.	TGCGCCAGCAGCCCGGACCCGGGACTTTTAGCGCAGTATTTT	CASSPDPGLLAQYF
.	TRBV7-2	TRBJ1-2	.	TGTGCCAGCAGCTTAGACTCCGGGGTCAAAGGCTACACCTTC	CASSLDSGVKGYTF
.	TRBV6-5	TRBJ1-2	.	TGTGCCAGCAGGGCGGGCGGAGCTAACTATGGCTACACCTTC	CASRAGGANYGYTF
.	TRBV25-1	TRBJ2-1	.	TGTGCCAGCAGTGACCCTAGGGGGGGGGTCCCCCCCTACAATGAGCAGTTCTTC	CASSDPRGGVPPYNEQFF
TRBD2	TRBV7-9	TRBJ2-5	once	TGTGCCAGCAGTTCCTCGGGGAGGCGGGAGAGGGAGACCCAGTACTTC	CASSSSGRRERETQYF
.	TRBV28	TRBJ1-2	.	TGTGCCAGCAGTTTAGCAGGCCCTATCTATGGCTACACCTTC	CASSLAGPIYGYTF
.	TRBV7-2	TRBJ2-3	.	TGTGCCAGCAGCTTAACCCCAGCGGTAAGCACAGATACGCAGTATTTT	CASSLTPAVSTDTQYF
.	TRBV5-1	TRBJ2-5	.	TGCGCCAGCAGCTTGGCCGGGGGAGAGACCCAGTACTTC	CASSLAGGETQYF
.	TRBV6-4	TRBJ1-1	.	TGTGCCAGCGGGGGGTTTGAAGCTTTCTTT	CASGGFEAFF
TRBD1	TRBV19	TRBJ1-4	once	TGTGCCAGTAGTACACGGACAGGGCGGGGAGAAAAACTGTTTTTT	CASSTRTGRGEKLFF
TRBD2	TRBV15	TRBJ2-1	.	TGTGCCACCAGCAGAGACGATGGGCCAGCGGGAGCAGTTGAGCAGTTCTTC	CATSRDDGPAGAVEQFF
TRBD1	TRBV19	TRBJ2-7	many	TGTGCCAGTAGTACCGGGACAGAATCCTACGAGCAGTACTTC	CASSTGTESYEQYF
TRBD1	TRBV2	TRBJ1-5	.	TGTGCCAGCACCCGGGACAGAACAAATAGCAATCAGCCCCAGCATTTT	CASTRDRTNSNQPQHF
TRBD1	TRBV6-2/TRBV6-3	TRBJ1-1	once	TGTGCCAGCAGTTACTCATTTCCCTGGGGGACAGTTATCTCTGGCACTGAAGCTTTCTTT	CASSYSFPWGTVISGTEAFF
.	TRBV12-3/TRBV12-4	TRBJ1-2	.	TGTGCCAGCAGTAACGGACGTTCCTATGGCTACACCTTC	CASSNGRSYGYTF
TRBD2	TRBV5-1	TRBJ2-5	.	TGCGCCAGTGGGATTAGCGGGAGAGGCGAGACCCAGTACTTC	CASGISGRGETQYF
.	TRBV24-1	TRBJ2-2	.	TGTGCCACCAGTCCCCTTACCGGGGAGCTGTTTTTT	CATSPLTGELFF
.	TRBV27	TRBJ2-7	.	TGTGCCAGCAGCGACTCCAAGCTACCCCACGAGCAGTACTTC	CASSDSKLPHEQYF
.	TRBV7-6	TRBJ2-1	.	TGTGCCAGCAGCTTAGTGTCCGGCGGGGAGCAGTTCTTC	CASSLVSGGEQFF
TRBD1	TRBV5-4	TRBJ1-1	.	TGTGCCAGCAGCTTCGGGACAGGGGTCACTGAAGCTTTCTTT	CASSFGTGVTEAFF
.	TRBV27	TRBJ2-7	once	TGTGCCAGCAGGCCGGCAGCCGCTTCCTACGAGCAGTACTTC	CASRPAAASYEQYF
.	TRBV2	TRBJ1-2	.	TGTGCCAGCTCTCGGGATTCTAACTATGGCTACACCTTC	CASSRDSNYGYTF
.	TRBV11-3	TRBJ2-2	.	TGTGCCAGCAGCTTAGGGGTGGGGCGGACCACCGGGGAGCTGTTTTTT	CASSLGVGRTTGELFF
.	TRBV10-1	TRBJ2-1	.	TGCGCCAGCAGTGAGTTATCAGGCAGCTCCTACAATGAGCAGTTCTTC	CASSELSGSSYNEQFF
.	TRBV7-2	TRBJ2-5	.	TGTGCCAGCAGCTACACCTACCAAGAGACCCAGTACTTC	CASSYTYQETQYF
.	TRBV19	TRBJ2-7	.	TGTGCCAGGCCGTTTCAACGGGAGCAGTACTTC	CARPFQREQYF
TRBD1	TRBV5-5	TRBJ2-1	.	TGTGCCAGCAGCTTGGGCAGGGGGTACAATGAGCAGTTCTTC	CASSLGRGYNEQFF
.	TRBV21-1	TRBJ1-1	.	TGTGCCAGCAGCAAAGTCGGGTGGGAGACTGAAGCTTTCTTT	CASSKVGWETEAFF
.	TRBV5-6	TRBJ2-7	.	TGTGCCAGCAGCGCGGGACTTCCCTACGAGCAGTACTTC	CASSAGLPYEQYF
.	TRBV19	TRBJ2-2	.	TGTGCCAGTAGAGGAACCGGGACGACGGCCACCGGGGAGCTGTTTTTT	CASRGTGTTATGELFF
TRBD1	TRBV28	TRBJ1-2	.	TGTGCCAGCCAATCTTTCGACAGGGCTGGTGGCTACACCTTC	CASQSFDRAGGYTF
.	TRBV5-1	TRBJ2-5	.	TGCGCCAGCAGCTCGGCAACAAGTTATAAAGAGACCCAGTACTTC	CASSSATSYKETQYF
.	TRBV2	TRBJ1-5	.	TGTGCCAGCTCTCGGCGGCAGCCCAATCAGCCCCAGCATTTT	CASSRRQPNQPQHF
.	TRBV5-4	TRBJ2-5	.	TGTGCCAGCAGCTCCCCCAACGAGCAGACCCAGTACTTC	CASSSPNEQTQYF
.	TRBV25-1	TRBJ1-2	.	TGTGCCAGCAGTGTTGGGTTCTATGGCTACACCTTC	CASSVGFYGYTF
.	TRBV5-6	TRBJ2-7	.	TGTGCCAGCAGCTCGACCTACGAGCAGTACTTC	CASSSTYEQYF
.	TRBV4-3	TRBJ2-7	.	TGCGCCAGCAGCCAAGATCTACCGGGTTCGTCCTACGAGCAGTACTTC	CASSQDLPGSSYEQYF
.	TRBV30	TRBJ2-7	.	TGTGCCTGGAGTGTGTACTACGAGCAGTACTTC	CAWSVYYEQYF
TRBD1	TRBV27	TRBJ2-7	.	TGTGCCAGCAGTTTCGCAGGGGGCTCCTACGAGCAGTACTTC	CASSFAGGSYEQYF
.	TRBV9	TRBJ1-1	.	TGTGCCAGCAGCGCACCCGGGGGAGTCACGAACACTGAAGCTTTCTTT	CASSAPGGVTNTEAFF
TRBD1	TRBV5-6	TRBJ1-2	once	TGTGCCAGCAGCTTGGCACAGGGGGTTGCTCCTAACTATGGCTACACCTTC	CASSLAQGVAPNYGYTF